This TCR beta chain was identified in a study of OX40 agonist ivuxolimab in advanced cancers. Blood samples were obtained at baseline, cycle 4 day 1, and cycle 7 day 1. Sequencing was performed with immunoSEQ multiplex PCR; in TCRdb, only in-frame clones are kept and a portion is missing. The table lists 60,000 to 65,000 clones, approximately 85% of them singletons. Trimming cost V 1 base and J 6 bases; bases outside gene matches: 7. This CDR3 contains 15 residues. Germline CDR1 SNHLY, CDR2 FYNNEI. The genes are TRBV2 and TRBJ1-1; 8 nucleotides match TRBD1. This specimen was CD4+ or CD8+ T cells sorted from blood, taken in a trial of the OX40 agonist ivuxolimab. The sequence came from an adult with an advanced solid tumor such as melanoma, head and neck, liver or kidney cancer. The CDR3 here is CASSEERTGSSEAFF. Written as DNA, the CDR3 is TGTGCCAGCAGTGAAGAGAGGACAGGGTCTTCTGAAGCTTTCTTT.